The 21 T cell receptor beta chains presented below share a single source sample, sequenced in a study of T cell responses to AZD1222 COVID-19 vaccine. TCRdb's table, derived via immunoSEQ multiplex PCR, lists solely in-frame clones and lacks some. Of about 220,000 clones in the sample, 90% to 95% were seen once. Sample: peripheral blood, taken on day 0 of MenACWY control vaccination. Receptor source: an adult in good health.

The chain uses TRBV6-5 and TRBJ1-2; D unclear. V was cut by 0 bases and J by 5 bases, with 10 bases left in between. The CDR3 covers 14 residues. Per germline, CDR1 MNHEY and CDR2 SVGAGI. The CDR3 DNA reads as TGTGCCAGCAGTTACTCGATGGCGCCTTATGGCTACACCTTC. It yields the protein CASSYSMAPYGYTF.

CDR3 residues: CASSLVSAADEQFF. CDR3 nucleotide sequence: TGTGCCAGCAGCTTGGTTTCGGCAGCGGACGAGCAGTTCTTC. The J gene is TRBJ2-1, the V gene TRBV5-8, with TRBD2 as a possible D gene (5 bases). Germline V gene sequence: CDR1 SGHTS, CDR2 YDEGEE. V was trimmed by 0 bases and J by 10 bases, leaving 14 bases between them. This CDR3 region has 14 residues.

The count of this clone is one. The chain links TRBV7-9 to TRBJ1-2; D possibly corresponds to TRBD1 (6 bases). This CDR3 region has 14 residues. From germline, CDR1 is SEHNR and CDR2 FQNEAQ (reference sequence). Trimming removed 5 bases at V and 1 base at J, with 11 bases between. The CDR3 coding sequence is TGTGCCAGCAGCGTCGACAGGAATAACTATGGCTACACCTTC. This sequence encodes CASSVDRNNYGYTF.

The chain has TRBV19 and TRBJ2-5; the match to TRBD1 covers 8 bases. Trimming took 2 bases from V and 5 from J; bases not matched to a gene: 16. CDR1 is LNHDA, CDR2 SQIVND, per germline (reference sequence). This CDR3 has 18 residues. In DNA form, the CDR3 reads TGTGCCAGTAGTATAAGTCCCGGACAGGGCCCTCTCGGGGAGACCCAGTACTTC. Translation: CASSISPGQGPLGETQYF.

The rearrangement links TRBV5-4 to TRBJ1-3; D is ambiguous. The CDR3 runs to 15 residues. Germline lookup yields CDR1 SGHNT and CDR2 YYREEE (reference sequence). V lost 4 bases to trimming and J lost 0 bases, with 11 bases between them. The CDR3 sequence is CASSPSGISGNTIYF. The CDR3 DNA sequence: TGTGCCAGCAGCCCCTCGGGAATCTCTGGAAACACCATATATTTT.

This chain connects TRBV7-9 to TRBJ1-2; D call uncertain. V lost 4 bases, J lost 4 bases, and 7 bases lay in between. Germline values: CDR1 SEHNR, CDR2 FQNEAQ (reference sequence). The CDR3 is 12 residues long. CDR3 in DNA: TGTGCCAGCAGCTCAGAACTCTATGGCTACACCTTC. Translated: CASSSELYGYTF.

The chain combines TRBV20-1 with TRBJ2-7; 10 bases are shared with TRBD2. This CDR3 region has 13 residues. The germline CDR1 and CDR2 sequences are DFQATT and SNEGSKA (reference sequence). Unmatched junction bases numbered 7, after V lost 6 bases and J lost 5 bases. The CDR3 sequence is CSASPGLADEQYF. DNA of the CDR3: TGCAGTGCCAGTCCTGGACTAGCGGACGAGCAGTACTTC.

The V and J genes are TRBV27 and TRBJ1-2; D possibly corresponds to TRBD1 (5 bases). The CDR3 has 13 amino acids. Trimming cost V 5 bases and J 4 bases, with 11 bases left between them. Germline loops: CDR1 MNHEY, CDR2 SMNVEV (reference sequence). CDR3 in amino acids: CASSPRDGYGYTF. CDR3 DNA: TGTGCCAGCAGTCCTCGGGACGGCTATGGCTACACCTTC.

CDR3 in amino acids: CASSLGSRGNTEAFF. The CDR3, as DNA: TGTGCCAGCAGCTTAGGGTCCAGGGGGAACACTGAAGCTTTCTTT. J is TRBJ1-1 and V is TRBV7-8, with TRBD1 as a possible D gene (6 bases). The germline V gene encodes CDR1 SGHVS and CDR2 FQNEAQ. This CDR3 contains 15 residues. With 1 base removed from V and 1 base from J, the gap between germline ends came to 10 bases.

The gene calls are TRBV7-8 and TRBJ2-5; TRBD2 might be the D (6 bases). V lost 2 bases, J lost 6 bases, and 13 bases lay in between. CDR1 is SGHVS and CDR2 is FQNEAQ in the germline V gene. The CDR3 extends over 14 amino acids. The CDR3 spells CASSLPPGRKTQYF. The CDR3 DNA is TGTGCCAGCAGCTTACCCCCAGGGAGGAAGACCCAGTACTTC. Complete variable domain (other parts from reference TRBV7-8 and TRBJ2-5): GAGVSQSPRYKVAKRGQDVALRCDPISGHVSLFWYQQALGQGPEFLTYFQNEAQLDKSGLPSDRFFAERPEGSVSTLKIQRTQQEDSAVYLCASSLPPGRKTQYFGPGTRLLVL.

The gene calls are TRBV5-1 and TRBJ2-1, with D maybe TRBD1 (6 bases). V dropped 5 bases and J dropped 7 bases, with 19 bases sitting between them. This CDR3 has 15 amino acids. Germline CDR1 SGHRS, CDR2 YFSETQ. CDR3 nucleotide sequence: TGCGCCAGCAGTGCACTGGTACAGGGAATGAATGAGCAGTTCTTC. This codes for CASSALVQGMNEQFF.

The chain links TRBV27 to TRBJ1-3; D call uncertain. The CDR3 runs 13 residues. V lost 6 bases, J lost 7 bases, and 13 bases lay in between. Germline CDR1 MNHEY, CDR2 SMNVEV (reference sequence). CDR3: CASRDGLWNTIYF. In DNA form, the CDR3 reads TGTGCCAGCAGAGACGGACTCTGGAACACCATATATTTT.

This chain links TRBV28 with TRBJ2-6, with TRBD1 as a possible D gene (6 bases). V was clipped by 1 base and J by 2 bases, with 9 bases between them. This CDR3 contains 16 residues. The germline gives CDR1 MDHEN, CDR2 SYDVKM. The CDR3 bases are TGTGCCAGCAGTTTATTAGGGACAACTGGGGCCAACGTCCTGACTTTC. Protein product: CASSLLGTTGANVLTF. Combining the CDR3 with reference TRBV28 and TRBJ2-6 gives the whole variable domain DVKVTQSSRYLVKRTGEKVFLECVQDMDHENMFWYRQDPGLGLRLIYFSYDVKMKEKGDIPEGYSVSREKKERFSLILESASTNQTSMYLCASSLLGTTGANVLTFGAGSRLTVL.

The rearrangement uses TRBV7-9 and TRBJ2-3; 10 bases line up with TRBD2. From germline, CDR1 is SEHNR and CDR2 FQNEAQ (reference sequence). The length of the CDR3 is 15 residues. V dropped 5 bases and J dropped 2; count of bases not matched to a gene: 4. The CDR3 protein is CASSRLAGITDTQYF. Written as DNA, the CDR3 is TGTGCCAGCAGCCGACTAGCGGGTATCACAGATACGCAGTATTTT. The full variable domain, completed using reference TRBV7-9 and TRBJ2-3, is DTGVSQNPRHKITKRGQNVTFRCDPISEHNRLYWYRQTLGQGPEFLTYFQNEAQLEKSRLLSDRFSAERPKGSFSTLEIQRTEQGDSAMYLCASSRLAGITDTQYFGPGTRLTVL.

The CDR3 DNA sequence: TGTGCCTTGGAATTACAGGGTACTAACGAGCAGTACTTC. It specifies CALELQGTNEQYF. V usage is TRBV30 and J usage is TRBJ2-7, with D possibly being TRBD1 (6 bases). This CDR3 is 13 amino acids long. Germline CDR1 is GTSNPN and CDR2 is SVGIG (reference sequence). V was trimmed by 7 bases and J by 5 bases, leaving 18 bases between them.

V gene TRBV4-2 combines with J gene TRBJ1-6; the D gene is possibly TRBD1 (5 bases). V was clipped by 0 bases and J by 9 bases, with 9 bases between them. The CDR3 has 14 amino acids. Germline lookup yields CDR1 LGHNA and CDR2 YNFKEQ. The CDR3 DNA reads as TGTGCCAGCAGCCAAGAGGGGGGATTTTCACCCCTCCACTTT. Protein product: CASSQEGGFSPLHF.

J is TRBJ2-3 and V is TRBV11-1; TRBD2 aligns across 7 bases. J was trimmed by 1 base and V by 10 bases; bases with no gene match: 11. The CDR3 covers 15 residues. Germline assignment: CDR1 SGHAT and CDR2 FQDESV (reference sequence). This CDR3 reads CATSDQRGRTDTQYF. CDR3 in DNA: TGTGCCACTTCGGACCAGCGGGGCCGCACAGATACGCAGTATTTT. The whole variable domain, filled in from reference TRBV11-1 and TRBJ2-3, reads EAEVAQSPRYKITEKSQAVAFWCDPISGHATLYWYRQILGQGPELLVQFQDESVVDDSQLPKDRFSAERLKGVDSTLKIQPAELGDSAMYLCATSDQRGRTDTQYFGPGTRLTVL.

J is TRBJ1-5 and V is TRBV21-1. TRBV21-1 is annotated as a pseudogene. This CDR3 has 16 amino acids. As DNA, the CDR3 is TGTGCCAGCAGCAAATTAGCTAGGGTTAGCAATCAGCCCCAGCATTTT. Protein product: CASSKLARVSNQPQHF.

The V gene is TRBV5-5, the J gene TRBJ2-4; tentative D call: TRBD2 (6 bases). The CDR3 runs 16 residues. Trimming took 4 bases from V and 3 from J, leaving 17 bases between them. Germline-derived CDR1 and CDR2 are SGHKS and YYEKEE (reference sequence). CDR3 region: CASSPGGVSGKNIQYF. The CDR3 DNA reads TGTGCCAGCAGCCCCGGCGGGGTTAGTGGCAAAAACATTCAGTACTTC.

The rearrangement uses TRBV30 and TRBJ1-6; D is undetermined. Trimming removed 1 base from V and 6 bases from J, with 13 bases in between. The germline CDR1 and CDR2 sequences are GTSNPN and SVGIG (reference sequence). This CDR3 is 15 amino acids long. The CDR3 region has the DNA TGTGCCTGGAGTGCTATTAGCGGCAGTAATTCACCCCTCCACTTT. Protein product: CAWSAISGSNSPLHF.

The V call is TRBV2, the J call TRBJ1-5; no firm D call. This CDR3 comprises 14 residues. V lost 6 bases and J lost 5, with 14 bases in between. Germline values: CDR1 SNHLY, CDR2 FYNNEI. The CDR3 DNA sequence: TGTGCCAGCAGGGAGGGTCAGCCCGATCAGCCCCAGCATTTT. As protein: CASREGQPDQPQHF.